A selection of T cell receptor beta chains follows, all from one sample in a study of blood T cell repertoires in COVID-19. Method: immunoSEQ multiplex PCR; TCRdb's copy keeps in-frame clones and lacks some. The data contain 100,000 to 150,000 clones, about 85% of them singletons. Sample: peripheral blood. The origin of the receptors is a woman of 80 years or more with COVID-19, enrolled during active disease. CDR3s include the opening cysteine and the closing phenylalanine or tryptophan. Expanded clones get a size class; other rows say once, few or many, or leave the size out.

>TRBV7-8|.
CASSLRTGGWELFF
>TRBV27|.
CASSLSGVGQPQHF
>TRBV15|.
CATAPGQGGEQYF
>TRBV3-1/TRBV3-2|.
CASAGPYNEQFF
>TRBV5-6|.
CASSLGGPEAFF
>TRBV25-1|.
CASNNNYGYTF
>TRBV28|once
CASSNTGTYLNGYTF
>TRBV5-1|.
CASSHRETGANVLTF
>TRBV15|.
CATSRDQTDDEQCF
>TRBV5-1|.
CASSLAGGQETQYF
>TRBV4-1|.
CASSLLAVSTEAFF
>TRBV5-5|few
CASSRDRLGYTF
>TRBV28|once
CASRPQGPRGANVLTF
>TRBV2|once
CASSARRGDEKLFF
>TRBV10-3|.
CAILNEYSYEQYF
>TRBV27|once
CASRRQKGLNTGELFF
>TRBV11-2|.
CASSLKGAGGELFF
>TRBV20-1|.
CSASKGLGWETQYF
>TRBV3-1/TRBV3-2|.
CASSQGTGRSYNSPLHF
>TRBV6-2/TRBV6-3|.
CASSAGTRGDYTF
>TRBV4-3|.
CASSLGGLAGVNTDTQYF
>TRBV6-5|.
CASSHRDRGGYEQYF
>TRBV27|few
CASSLSQHYEQYF
>TRBV2|.
CASSRGNGGGSYNEQFF
>TRBV27|.
CASSLQGVGSYNEQFF
>TRBV24-1|.
CATSDRGTSGRDTQYF
>TRBV4-3|.
CASSQVVLAGVGGTDTQYF
>TRBV5-1|.
CASMVGQGGSGGEAFF
>TRBV5-4|.
CASSLSPSGSSIREQYF
>TRBV6-2/TRBV6-3|.
CASSMTGRSEQYF
>TRBV28|.
CASRPAAGGYYEQYF
>TRBV7-6|.
CASSLEDRDTYEQYF
>TRBV7-2|.
CASSLVDGRAGDTQYF
>TRBV18|.
CASSPTGTGNTEAFF
>TRBV28|.
CASSHAPGQGADTQYF
>TRBV28|.
CASSLRQGTDTQYF
>TRBV3-1/TRBV3-2|.
CASSQGSGQNYEQYF
>TRBV5-6|.
CASSFGAGAEQYF
>TRBV15|once
CATSTRTGATYNEQFF
>TRBV4-2|.
CASRNSGTGANTGELFF
>TRBV28|.
CASNPTGFETQYF
>TRBV2|.
CASSADRGLGTF
>TRBV7-8|.
CASSLTDLNQETQYF
>TRBV29-1|.
CSVGQASSYEQYF